This T cell receptor (beta chain) derives from a study of blood T cell repertoires in COVID-19. Source study methods: Reference gene primer amplification in the assay estimated nucleated cell counts. Generated by immunoSEQ multiplex PCR, the TCRdb table keeps only in-frame clones and is missing some. V, J and clone size are those of that table, while D and trimming were read from the DNA. The table has about 150,000 clones, more than 75% seen once. The V gene end was trimmed by 4 bases and the J gene end by 2 bases; junction bases not matched to a gene: 6. There are 17 residues in the CDR3. Germline V gene data show CDR1 as LNHDA and CDR2 as SQIVND (reference sequence).

The chain links TRBV19 to TRBJ2-3, with TRBD2 identical over 13 bases. The TCR originated in a human donor in a cohort sampled during active COVID-19. Sequencing used peripheral blood. This CDR3 reads CASSTPGLAGNTDTQYF. DNA for the CDR3: TGTGCCAGTAGTACCCCGGGACTAGCGGGGAACACAGATACGCAGTATTTT. The variable domain in full, completed from reference TRBV19 and TRBJ2-3, reads DGGITQSPKYLFRKEGQNVTLSCEQNLNHDAMYWYRQDPGQGLRLIYYSQIVNDFQKGDIAEGYSVSREKKESFPLTVTSAQKNPTAFYLCASSTPGLAGNTDTQYFGPGTRLTVL.